The source of this T cell receptor (beta chain) is a study of blood T cell repertoires in COVID-19. About the study: Sites in the United States, Italy and Spain provided acute and convalescent COVID-19 samples. T cells, B-cell-depleted T cells, or PBMCs provided the cDNA or gDNA that served as material.

Original processing notes: Reference gene primer amplification in the assay estimated nucleated cell counts. Produced via immunoSEQ multiplex PCR; TCRdb's table is partial and in-frame only. V and J calls and clone size are those listed in that table; D and trimming were worked out from the DNA. The sample has approximately 88,000 clones, approximately 90% seen once; the top ten hold under 5%. Germline V gene data show CDR1 as MGHRA and CDR2 as YSYEKL. After removal of 3 bases from V and 7 bases from J, the junction contained 9 bases not matched to a gene. The CDR3 sequence is 15 residues long. This clone appeared a single time.

The source of this sequence is a woman aged 50 to 60 in a cohort sampled during active COVID-19. The chain recombines TRBV4-1 with TRBJ1-5, with 7 bases matching TRBD1. Source material: peripheral blood. CDR3 nucleotides: TGCGCCAGCAGCCATATACAGGGGTTACAACAGCCCCAGCATTTT. It encodes CASSHIQGLQQPQHF.